The 3 T cell receptor beta chains below all came from one sample that was sequenced in a study of T-cell memory formation after mild COVID-19 (dated by TCRdb to the early 2020s). The library was obtained by 5' RACE. The instrument was an Illumina NovaSeq 6000. TCRdb itself trimmed the public reads at Q25 with fastp, ran MiXCR and retained productive beta chains. Under each unique CDR3 protein, matching rows form one entry showing the most common genes and DNA. For this sample the table gives just over 400,000 distinct CDR3 sequences, of which about a quarter were detected only once. The ten largest make up 13% of the sample. The source material was PBMCs or a T cell subset sorted from them (not recorded which). These receptors all come from an adult woman who had mild COVID-19 (a few samples of this study predate the infection). The sample titles of this study are shuffled in the database, so cell type and time point are left out; the donor was told from shared clones.

V is TRBV27 and J is TRBJ1-1; no reliable D call. V was cut by 0 bases and J by 1 base, with 9 bases left in between. Per the germline V gene, CDR1 is MNHEY and CDR2 is SMNVEV (reference sequence). This CDR3 spans 15 amino acids. The CDR3 nucleotides are TGTGCCAGCAGTTTATCCCCGGGCCGGAACACTGAAGCTTTCTTT. It is translated as CASSLSPGRNTEAFF.

A few counts support this clonotype. The gene calls are TRBV27 and TRBJ2-1, with 14 bases fitting TRBD2. Germline lookup yields CDR1 MNHEY and CDR2 SMNVEV (reference sequence). V shed 7 bases, J shed 7 bases, and the junction held 6 bases outside the gene matches. The CDR3 is made up of 15 amino acids. The CDR3 coding sequence is TGTGCCAGCACCCCCGGGACTAGCGGGAGTAATGAGCAGTTCTTC. Its translation is CASTPGTSGSNEQFF.

This sequence joins TRBV4-2 and TRBJ2-6; D may match TRBD1 or TRBD2 (5 bases each). Trimming cost V 0 bases and J 4 bases, with 16 bases left between them. The CDR3 sequence is 18 residues long. CDR1 and CDR2 (germline): LGHNA, YNFKEQ. CDR3 DNA sequence: TGTGCCAGCAGCCAAGAGAGGGGACGTGGTGCCGGGGCCAACGTCCTGACTTTC. It specifies CASSQERGRGAGANVLTF.